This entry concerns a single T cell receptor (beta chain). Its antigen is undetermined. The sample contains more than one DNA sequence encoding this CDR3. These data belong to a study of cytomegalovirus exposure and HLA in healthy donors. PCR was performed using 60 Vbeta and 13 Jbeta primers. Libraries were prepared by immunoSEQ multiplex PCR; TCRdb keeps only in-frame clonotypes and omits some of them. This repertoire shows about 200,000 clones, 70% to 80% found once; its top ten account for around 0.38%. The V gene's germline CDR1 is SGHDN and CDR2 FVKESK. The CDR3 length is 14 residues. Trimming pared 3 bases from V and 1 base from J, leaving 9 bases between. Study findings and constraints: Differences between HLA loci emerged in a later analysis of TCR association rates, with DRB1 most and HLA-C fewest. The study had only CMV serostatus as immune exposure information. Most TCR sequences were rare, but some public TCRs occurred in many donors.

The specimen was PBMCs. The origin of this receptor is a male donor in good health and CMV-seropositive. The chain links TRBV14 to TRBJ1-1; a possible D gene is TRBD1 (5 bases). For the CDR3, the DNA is TGTGCCAGCAGCCAGGGACTGAAGAACACTGAAGCTTTCTTT. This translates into CASSQGLKNTEAFF.